These 32 T cell receptor beta chains share one sample of origin, sequenced in a study of CD8 T cells in Susac syndrome. Roughly 0.45 to 1 ug RNA was reverse transcribed with random hexamers. TCRdb re-called the immunoSEQ multiplex PCR reads through MiXCR, storing one row per CDR3 protein. The sample lists some 65,000 distinct CDR3 sequences, approximately 93% occurring once. The specimen sequenced was CD8+ T cells from PBMCs. These receptors all stem from a human donor with multiple sclerosis.

The chain carries TRBV4-3 and TRBJ1-6, with 7 bases aligning to TRBD1. Germline loops: CDR1 LGHNA, CDR2 YSLEER. The CDR3 loop spans 15 amino acids. The V gene end was trimmed by 0 bases and the J gene end by 9 bases; junction bases not matched to a gene: 5. The CDR3 spells CASSQDSAGGSPLHF. DNA for the CDR3: TGCGCCAGCAGCCAAGATTCGGCAGGGGGTTCACCCCTCCACTTT.

J is TRBJ2-3 and V is TRBV4-3; maybe TRBD1 (6 bases). Germline-derived CDR1 and CDR2 are LGHNA and YSLEER. CDR3 length: 15 amino acids. Trimming took off 5 bases at V and 4 bases at J, with 16 bases between the two ends. The CDR3 here is CASSAKATGPDTQYF. The CDR3 DNA reads TGCGCCAGCAGCGCCAAAGCCACAGGGCCAGATACGCAGTATTTT.

This clonotype showed up just a few times. The CDR3 here is CASSSPLREGNSPLHF. The CDR3 DNA is TGTGCCAGCAGCTCACCTTTGAGGGAGGGAAATTCACCCCTCCACTTT. V gene TRBV6-1 combines with J gene TRBJ1-6; D gene unclear. Trimming stripped 6 bases from V and 7 bases from J, with 19 bases between. The CDR3 is 16 residues long. Germline V gene lookup returns CDR1 MNHNS and CDR2 SASEGT.

J is TRBJ2-3 and V is TRBV7-9; tentatively, D is TRBD1 or TRBD2 (6 bases each). The V end lost 4 bases, the J end lost 9 bases, and 14 bases lay between the germline ends. The CDR3 is made up of 13 amino acids. The V gene's germline CDR1 is SEHNR and CDR2 FQNEAQ (reference sequence). This CDR3 is CASSSPGDSTQYF. The CDR3 nucleotides are TGTGCCAGCAGCTCGCCAGGGGACTCGACGCAGTATTTT.

The rearrangement joins TRBV5-1 to TRBJ2-5; no definite D call. Germline CDR1 is SGHRS and CDR2 is YFSETQ. The CDR3 consists of 14 residues. V lost 4 bases and J 0 bases, leaving 10 bases between the germline ends. CDR3: CASSRKINQETQYF. The CDR3 region has the DNA TGCGCCAGCAGCCGCAAGATAAACCAAGAGACCCAGTACTTC.

The V and J genes are TRBV19 and TRBJ2-7, with a weak D call TRBD1 (6 bases). Trimming shortened V by 7 bases and J by 3 bases, and 13 bases separated the two germline ends. This CDR3 region has 13 residues. Per the germline V gene, CDR1 is LNHDA and CDR2 is SQIVND (reference sequence). The CDR3 region is CASKGGSYYEQYF. CDR3 coding DNA: TGTGCCAGTAAAGGGGGATCCTACTACGAGCAGTACTTC.

DNA of the CDR3: TGTGCCATCAGTGAGGACAGGTACAATGAGCAGTTCTTC. The encoded protein is CAISEDRYNEQFF. This chain links TRBV10-3 with TRBJ2-1; D may be TRBD1 (6 bases). Trimming removed 2 bases from V and 4 bases from J, with 6 bases in between. CDR1 is ENHRY and CDR2 is SYGVKD in the germline V gene. This CDR3 spans 13 amino acids.

The chain is built from TRBV19 and TRBJ2-1; D gene unclear. This CDR3 spans 12 amino acids. CDR1 and CDR2 from the germline V gene are LNHDA and SQIVND (reference sequence). V lost 1 base to trimming and J lost 9 bases, with 7 bases between them. The CDR3 here is CASSIGVGEQFF. CDR3 bases: TGTGCCAGTAGTATAGGAGTAGGTGAGCAGTTCTTC.

The V gene is TRBV5-6, the J gene TRBJ1-2; D is possibly TRBD1 (6 bases). The CDR3 spans 14 residues. Germline lookup yields CDR1 SGHDT and CDR2 YYEEEE. V lost 4 bases, J lost 4 bases, and 14 bases lay in between. CDR3 sequence: CASSARQEPYGYTF. In DNA form, the CDR3 reads TGTGCCAGCAGCGCACGACAGGAGCCCTATGGCTACACCTTC.

V is TRBV9 and J is TRBJ1-2; D perhaps matches TRBD1 (5 bases). The V gene's germline CDR1 is SGDLS and CDR2 YYNGEE. The CDR3 covers 12 residues. V was pared by 4 bases and J by 5 bases, with 9 bases between. The CDR3 DNA follows: TGTGCCAGCAGCAGCCAGGGTTATGGCTACACCTTC. Protein product: CASSSQGYGYTF.

The chain employs TRBV29-1 and TRBJ1-1; D perhaps matches TRBD1 (5 bases). Trimming took 4 bases from V and 0 from J, leaving 9 bases between them. Germline loops: CDR1 SQVTM, CDR2 ANQGSEA. This CDR3 contains 13 residues. The CDR3 spells CSVVQTVNTEAFF. CDR3 nucleotides: TGCAGCGTTGTTCAGACAGTGAACACTGAAGCTTTCTTT.

This CDR3 is CASAGQSYEQYF. Written as DNA, the CDR3 is TGTGCCAGCGCGGGACAAAGCTACGAGCAGTACTTC. The chain uses TRBV19 and TRBJ2-7; D is tentatively TRBD1 or TRBD2 (6 bases each). CDR1 is LNHDA and CDR2 is SQIVND in the germline V gene (reference sequence). The CDR3 length is 12 residues. Trimming removed 9 bases from V and 3 bases from J, with 12 bases in between.

The V call is TRBV28, the J call TRBJ1-2, with TRBD1 as a possible D gene (6 bases). CDR1 is MDHEN, CDR2 SYDVKM, per germline. The germline V and J ends were trimmed by 5 bases and 4 bases, with 11 bases remaining between them. This CDR3 has 13 amino acids. The CDR3 spells CASSPTGFYGYTF. The DNA of the CDR3 is TGTGCCAGCAGTCCCACAGGGTTCTATGGCTACACCTTC.

The rearrangement uses TRBV7-9 and TRBJ2-5; D gene unclear. The CDR3 is 12 residues long. Trimming cost V 5 bases and J 4 bases, with 8 bases left between them. CDR1 and CDR2 (germline): SEHNR, FQNEAQ (reference sequence). The CDR3 reads CASSSRVETQYF. The DNA for the CDR3 is TGTGCCAGCAGCAGTCGCGTAGAGACCCAGTACTTC.

The CDR3 here is CASSDTLNPDPTQYF. The CDR3 DNA is TGCGCCAGCAGCGACACTCTGAATCCGGACCCTACCCAGTACTTC. The chain joins TRBV5-1 to TRBJ2-5; D unresolved. V was cut by 4 bases and J by 8 bases, with 21 bases left in between. The V gene's germline CDR1 is SGHRS and CDR2 YFSETQ. The CDR3 has 15 amino acids.

This chain links TRBV7-2 with TRBJ2-1; D uncertain. The CDR3 loop spans 13 amino acids. V shed 0 bases and J shed 5 bases, with 5 bases lying between them. CDR1 is SGHTA and CDR2 is FQGNSA in the germline V gene. This chain's CDR3 is CASSLALNNEQFF. The CDR3 DNA sequence: TGTGCCAGCAGCTTAGCACTAAACAATGAGCAGTTCTTC.

The chain joins TRBV20-1 to TRBJ1-5; D unresolved. V lost 6 bases and J lost 0, with 15 bases in between. Germline V gene sequence: CDR1 DFQATT, CDR2 SNEGSKA (reference sequence). The CDR3 runs to 15 residues. The CDR3 loop reads CSARSSIYSNQPQHF. CDR3 sequence (DNA): TGCAGTGCCAGGTCCTCAATATATAGCAATCAGCCCCAGCATTTT.

The CDR3 DNA sequence: TGTGCCAGCGGGACGGCTTTTGGGAACACTGAAGCTTTCTTT. This codes for CASGTAFGNTEAFF. V usage is TRBV2 and J usage is TRBJ1-1; D perhaps matches TRBD1 (5 bases). V shed 8 bases and J shed 1 base, with 14 bases lying between them. Germline V gene data show CDR1 as SNHLY and CDR2 as FYNNEI. The CDR3 covers 14 residues. The full variable domain, with the rest looked up from reference TRBV2 and TRBJ1-1, is EPEVTQTPSHQVTQMGQEVILRCVPISNHLYFYWYRQILGQKVEFLVSFYNNEISEKSEIFDDQFSVERPDGSNFTLKIRSTKLEDSAMYFCASGTAFGNTEAFFGQGTRLTVV.

This rearrangement joins TRBV13 to TRBJ2-5; D is unclear. The length of the CDR3 is 12 residues. With 2 bases removed from V and 5 bases from J, the gap between germline ends came to 6 bases. CDR1 and CDR2 from the germline V gene are PRHDT and FYEKMQ (reference sequence). The CDR3 loop reads CASSLWSETQYF. CDR3 coding DNA: TGTGCCAGCAGCTTATGGTCTGAGACCCAGTACTTC. Combining the CDR3 with reference TRBV13 and TRBJ2-5 gives the whole variable domain AAGVIQSPRHLIKEKRETATLKCYPIPRHDTVYWYQQGPGQDPQFLISFYEKMQSDKGSIPDRFSAQQFSDYHSELNMSSLELGDSALYFCASSLWSETQYFGPGTRLLVL.

This clonotype was seen just once. The V and J genes are TRBV29-1 and TRBJ2-7; a weak D match, TRBD2 (5 bases). This CDR3 is built from 11 residues. V was cut by 2 bases and J by 5 bases, with 7 bases left in between. Per the germline V gene, CDR1 is SQVTM and CDR2 is ANQGSEA. The CDR3 DNA follows: TGCAGCGTTGAATCCGGGAACGAGCAGTACTTC. The encoded protein is CSVESGNEQYF.

The gene calls are TRBV27 and TRBJ2-7; possibly TRBD1 or TRBD2 for D (6 bases each). V lost 2 bases, J lost 6 bases, and 14 bases lay in between. The CDR3 is 14 amino acids. Germline loops: CDR1 MNHEY, CDR2 SMNVEV (reference sequence). The CDR3 is CASSLALGGGEQYF. CDR3 in DNA: TGTGCCAGCAGTTTAGCCCTAGGAGGGGGCGAGCAGTACTTC.

The chain employs TRBV2 and TRBJ2-5, with a possible D match to TRBD2 (5 bases). Looked up from germline, CDR1 is SNHLY and CDR2 is FYNNEI. V was pared by 8 bases and J by 5 bases, with 18 bases between. The CDR3 spans 14 residues. The CDR3 bases are TGTGCCAGCCTACCCTCCGGGGTCGAGGAGACCCAGTACTTC. Amino acids: CASLPSGVEETQYF.

The V and J genes are TRBV6-5 and TRBJ2-7; a weak D match, TRBD1 (6 bases). Germline CDR1 is MNHEY and CDR2 is SVGAGI. The CDR3 is made up of 15 amino acids. Trimming took off 0 bases at V and 0 bases at J, with 9 bases between the two ends. The chain's CDR3 is CASSYSLDSSYEQYF. Written as DNA, the CDR3 is TGTGCCAGCAGTTACTCTCTGGACAGCTCCTACGAGCAGTACTTC.

The chain combines TRBV4-1 with TRBJ1-1; 8 bases match TRBD1. V gave up 1 base and J gave up 5 bases; unmatched junction bases: 3. In germline, CDR1 is MGHRA, CDR2 YSYEKL. The CDR3 has 14 amino acids. The CDR3: CASSQGQGSTEAFF. Here the CDR3 DNA reads TGCGCCAGCAGCCAAGGACAGGGGAGTACTGAAGCTTTCTTT.

In its sample, this clonotype was seen once. The CDR3 spells CSARGGQSQETQYF. CDR3 nucleotide sequence: TGCAGTGCTAGAGGCGGACAGTCACAAGAGACCCAGTACTTC. This sequence joins TRBV20-1 and TRBJ2-5; D is perhaps TRBD1 (6 bases). The V gene's germline CDR1 is DFQATT and CDR2 SNEGSKA (reference sequence). This CDR3 comprises 14 residues. Trimming took off 1 base at V and 2 bases at J, with 11 bases between the two ends.

As concerns this clonotype: The germline gene is not matched at one end of the junction; a read error may be the cause. The V gene is TRBV29-1, the J gene TRBJ2-3; D is possibly TRBD1 (5 bases). This CDR3 has 13 amino acids. CDR1 and CDR2 from the germline V gene are SQVTM and ANQGSEA. CDR3 sequence reads: CSIERGGRDTQYF. The CDR3 nucleotides are TGCAGCATTGAAAGGGGTGGTCGGGATACGCAGTATTTT.

The V and J genes are TRBV6-1 and TRBJ2-2, with 11 bases matching TRBD2. CDR1 is MNHNS, CDR2 SASEGT, per germline. CDR3 size: 15 residues. V lost 3 bases to trimming and J lost 6 bases; unmatched junction nucleotides: 3. CDR3 protein: CASSDTSGRAGELFF. In DNA form, the CDR3 reads TGTGCCAGCAGTGATACTAGCGGGAGAGCCGGGGAGCTGTTTTTT.

The chain is built from TRBV28 and TRBJ2-1; D call uncertain. Germline V gene sequence: CDR1 MDHEN, CDR2 SYDVKM. Deletions cut 6 bases from V and 9 bases from J, with 15 bases between. There are 13 residues in the CDR3. CDR3 loop: CASSLDPASEQFF. In DNA form, the CDR3 reads TGTGCCAGCAGCTTAGACCCCGCCTCTGAGCAGTTCTTC.

This sequence joins TRBV15 and TRBJ2-5; 9 nucleotides align to TRBD2. The CDR3 has 17 amino acids. V lost 0 bases and J lost 0; bases outside the gene matches: 5. CDR1 LNHNV and CDR2 YYDKDF come from the germline V gene (reference sequence). The CDR3 here is CATSRDQRGAHQETQYF. DNA for the CDR3: TGTGCCACCAGCAGAGATCAGCGGGGGGCCCACCAAGAGACCCAGTACTTC.

The chain carries TRBV27 and TRBJ2-3; perhaps TRBD2 as D (5 bases). Germline CDR1 MNHEY, CDR2 SMNVEV (reference sequence). The CDR3 covers 16 residues. V lost 1 base and J 3 bases, leaving 14 bases between the germline ends. In nucleotides, the CDR3 is TGTGCCAGCAGTTTATTGACTAATTCGGGAACAGATACGCAGTATTTT. It specifies CASSLLTNSGTDTQYF.

The J gene is TRBJ1-2, the V gene TRBV30, with 12 bases identical to TRBD1. Germline V CDR1 and CDR2: GTSNPN, SVGIG (reference sequence). The trim removed 1 base at V and 6 bases at J, leaving 9 bases unmatched. The CDR3 runs to 16 residues. The CDR3 here is CAWSAFRDRGRDGYTF. CDR3 nucleotide sequence: TGTGCCTGGAGTGCTTTCCGGGACAGGGGGCGCGATGGCTACACCTTC. Combining the CDR3 with reference TRBV30 and TRBJ1-2 gives the whole variable domain SQTIHQWPATLVQPVGSPLSLECTVEGTSNPNLYWYRQAAGRGLQLLFYSVGIGQISSEVPQNLSASRPQDRQFILSSKKLLLSDSGFYLCAWSAFRDRGRDGYTFGSGTRLTVV.

The genes are TRBV13 and TRBJ2-7; TRBD1 agrees at 8 bases. After removal of 5 bases from V and 4 bases from J, the junction contained 7 bases not matched to a gene. This CDR3 has 14 amino acids. In germline, CDR1 is PRHDT, CDR2 FYEKMQ (reference sequence). The CDR3, as DNA: TGTGCCAGCAGCGAACCGGGACAGGAGTACGAGCAGTACTTC. Amino acids: CASSEPGQEYEQYF.